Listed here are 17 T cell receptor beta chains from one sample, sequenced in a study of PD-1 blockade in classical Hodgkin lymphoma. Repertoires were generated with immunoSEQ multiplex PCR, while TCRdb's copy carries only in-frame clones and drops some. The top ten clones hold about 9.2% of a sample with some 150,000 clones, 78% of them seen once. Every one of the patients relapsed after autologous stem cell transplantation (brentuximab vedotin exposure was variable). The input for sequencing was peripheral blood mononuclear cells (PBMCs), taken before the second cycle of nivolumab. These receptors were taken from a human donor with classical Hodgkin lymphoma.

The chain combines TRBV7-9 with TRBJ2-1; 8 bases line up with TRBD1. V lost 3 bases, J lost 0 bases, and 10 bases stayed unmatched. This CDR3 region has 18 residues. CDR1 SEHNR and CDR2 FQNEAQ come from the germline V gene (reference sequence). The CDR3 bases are TGTGCCAGCAGCTTCCCGACAGGGGCCCGAAGCTCCTACAATGAGCAGTTCTTC. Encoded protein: CASSFPTGARSSYNEQFF.

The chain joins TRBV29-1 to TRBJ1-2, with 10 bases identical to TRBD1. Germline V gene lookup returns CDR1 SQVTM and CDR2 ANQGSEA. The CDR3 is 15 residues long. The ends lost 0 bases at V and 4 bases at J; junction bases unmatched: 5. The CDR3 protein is CSVEDSGQGGYGYTF. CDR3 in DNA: TGCAGCGTTGAAGATAGTGGACAGGGGGGCTATGGCTACACCTTC.

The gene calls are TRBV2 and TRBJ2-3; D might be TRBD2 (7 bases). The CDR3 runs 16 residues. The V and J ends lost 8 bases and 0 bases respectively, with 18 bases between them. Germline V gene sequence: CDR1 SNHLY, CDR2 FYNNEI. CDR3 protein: CASAAGASDSTDTQYF. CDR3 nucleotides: TGTGCCAGCGCCGCGGGGGCCTCGGATAGCACAGATACGCAGTATTTT.

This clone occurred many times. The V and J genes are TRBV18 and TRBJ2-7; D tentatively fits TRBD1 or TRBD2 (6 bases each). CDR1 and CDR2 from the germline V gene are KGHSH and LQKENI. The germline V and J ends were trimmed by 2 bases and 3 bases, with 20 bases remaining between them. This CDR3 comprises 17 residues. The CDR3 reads CASSPLEGQGRIYEQYF. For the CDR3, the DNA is TGTGCCAGCTCACCATTGGAGGGCCAGGGGAGGATCTACGAGCAGTACTTC.

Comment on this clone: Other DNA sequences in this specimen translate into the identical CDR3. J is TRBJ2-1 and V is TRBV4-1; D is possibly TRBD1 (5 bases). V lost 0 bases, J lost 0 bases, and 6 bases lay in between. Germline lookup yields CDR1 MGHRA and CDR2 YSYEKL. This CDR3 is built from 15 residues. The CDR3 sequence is CASSQDQGSYNEQFF. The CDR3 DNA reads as TGCGCCAGCAGCCAAGATCAGGGCTCCTACAATGAGCAGTTCTTC.

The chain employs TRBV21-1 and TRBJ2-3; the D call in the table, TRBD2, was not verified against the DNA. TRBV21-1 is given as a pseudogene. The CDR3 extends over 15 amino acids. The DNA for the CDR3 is TGTGCCAGCAGCCCCCTGATGCGGGGCACAGATACGCAGTATTTT. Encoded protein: CASSPLMRGTDTQYF.

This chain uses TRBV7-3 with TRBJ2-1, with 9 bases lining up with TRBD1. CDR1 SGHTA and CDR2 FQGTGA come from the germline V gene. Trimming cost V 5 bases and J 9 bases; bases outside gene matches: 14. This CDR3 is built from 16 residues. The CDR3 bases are TGTGCCAGCAGCCCTCACCCTGGGGGACAGGGAGGTGAGCAGTTCTTC. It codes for CASSPHPGGQGGEQFF.

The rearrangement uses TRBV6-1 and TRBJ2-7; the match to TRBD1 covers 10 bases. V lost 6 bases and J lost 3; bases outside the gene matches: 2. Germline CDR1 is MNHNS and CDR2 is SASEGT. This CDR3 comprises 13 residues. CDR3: CASRRTGGYEQYF. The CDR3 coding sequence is TGTGCCAGCAGACGGACAGGGGGCTACGAGCAGTACTTC.

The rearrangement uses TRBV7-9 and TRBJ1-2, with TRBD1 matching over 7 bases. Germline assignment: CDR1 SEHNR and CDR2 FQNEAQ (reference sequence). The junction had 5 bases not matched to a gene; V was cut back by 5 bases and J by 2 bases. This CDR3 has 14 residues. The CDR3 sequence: CASSPGQVNYGYTF. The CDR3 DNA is TGTGCCAGCAGCCCAGGACAGGTCAACTATGGCTACACCTTC.

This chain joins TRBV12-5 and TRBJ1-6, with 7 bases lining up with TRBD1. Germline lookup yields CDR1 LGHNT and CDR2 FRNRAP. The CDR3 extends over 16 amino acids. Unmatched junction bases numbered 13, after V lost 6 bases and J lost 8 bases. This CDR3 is CASGTTGSNFYSPLHF. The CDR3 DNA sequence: TGTGCTAGTGGAACGACAGGGTCTAATTTTTATTCACCCCTCCACTTT.

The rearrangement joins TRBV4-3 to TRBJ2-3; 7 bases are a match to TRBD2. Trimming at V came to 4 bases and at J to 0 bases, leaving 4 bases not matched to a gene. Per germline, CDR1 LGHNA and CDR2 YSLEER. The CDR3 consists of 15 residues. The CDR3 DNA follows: TGCGCCAGCAGCCCTTCACTAGCGAGCACAGATACGCAGTATTTT. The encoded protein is CASSPSLASTDTQYF.

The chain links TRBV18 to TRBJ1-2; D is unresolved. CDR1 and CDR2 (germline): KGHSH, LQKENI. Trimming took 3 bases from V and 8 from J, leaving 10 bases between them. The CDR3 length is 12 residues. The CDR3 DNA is TGTGCCAGCTCACCTTCCACACTAGGCTACACCTTC. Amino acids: CASSPSTLGYTF.

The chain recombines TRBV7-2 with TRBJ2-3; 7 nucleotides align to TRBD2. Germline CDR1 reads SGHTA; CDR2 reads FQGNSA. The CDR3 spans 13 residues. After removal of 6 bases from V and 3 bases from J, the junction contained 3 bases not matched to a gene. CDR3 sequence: CASRASGTDTQYF. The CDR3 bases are TGTGCCAGCAGAGCTAGCGGTACAGATACGCAGTATTTT.

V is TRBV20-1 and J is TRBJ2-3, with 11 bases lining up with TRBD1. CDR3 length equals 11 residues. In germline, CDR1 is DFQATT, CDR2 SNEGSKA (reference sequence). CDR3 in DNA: TGCGGGGGACAGGGGGTCGATACGCAGTATTTT. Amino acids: CGGQGVDTQYF.

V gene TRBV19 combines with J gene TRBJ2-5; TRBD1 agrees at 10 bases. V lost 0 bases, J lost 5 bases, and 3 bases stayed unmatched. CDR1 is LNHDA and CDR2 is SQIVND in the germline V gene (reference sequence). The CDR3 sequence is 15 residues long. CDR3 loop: CASSIEGTGEETQYF. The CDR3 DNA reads TGTGCCAGTAGTATAGAAGGGACAGGGGAGGAGACCCAGTACTTC.

As DNA, the CDR3 is TGTGCCAGCTCACCGAAGGGGTACTCTGGAAACACCATATATTTT. Translating gives CASSPKGYSGNTIYF. V gene TRBV18 combines with J gene TRBJ1-3; D is possibly TRBD1 (5 bases). CDR3 size: 15 residues. CDR1 and CDR2 from the germline V gene are KGHSH and LQKENI. Trimming left V 3 bases short and J 0 bases short, with 9 bases between. Based on the CDR3 plus reference TRBV18 and TRBJ1-3, the full variable domain is NAGVMQNPRHLVRRRGQEARLRCSPMKGHSHVYWYRQLPEEGLKFMVYLQKENIIDESGMPKERFSAEFPKEGPSILRIQQVVRGDSAAYFCASSPKGYSGNTIYFGEGSWLTVV.

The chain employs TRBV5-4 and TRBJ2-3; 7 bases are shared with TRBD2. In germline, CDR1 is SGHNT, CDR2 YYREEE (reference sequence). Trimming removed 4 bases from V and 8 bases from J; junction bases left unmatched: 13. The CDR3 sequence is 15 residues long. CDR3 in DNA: TGTGCCAGCAGCGACCCAGCGGGGTCACCGGGTACGCAGTATTTT. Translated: CASSDPAGSPGTQYF.